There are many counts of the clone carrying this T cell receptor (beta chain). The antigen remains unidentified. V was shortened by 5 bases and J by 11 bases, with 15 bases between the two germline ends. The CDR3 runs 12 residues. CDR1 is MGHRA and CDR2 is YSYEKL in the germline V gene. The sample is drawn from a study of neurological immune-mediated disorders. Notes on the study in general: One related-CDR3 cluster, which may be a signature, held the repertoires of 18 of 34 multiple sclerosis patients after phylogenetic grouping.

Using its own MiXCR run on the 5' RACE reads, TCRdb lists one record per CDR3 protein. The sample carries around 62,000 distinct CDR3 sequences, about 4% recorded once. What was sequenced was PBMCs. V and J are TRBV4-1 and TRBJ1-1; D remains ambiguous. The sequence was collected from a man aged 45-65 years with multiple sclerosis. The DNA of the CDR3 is TGCGCCAGCAGCTCCCGTTTTGCGGGGGCTTTCTTT. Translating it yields CASSSRFAGAFF.